These 4 T cell receptor beta chains originate from one sample sequenced in a study of glioma-infiltrating T cells (dated by TCRdb to the mid-2010s). This sample was sequenced with an Illumina MiSeq. TCR alpha and beta CDR3 regions were amplified with the iRepertoire nested amplicon-rescue multiplex PCR (arm-PCR) platform from RNA. Starting from the raw public reads, TCRdb applied fastp trimming at Q25, assembled clones with MiXCR and retained in-frame beta chains. Each entry is one CDR3 protein sequence, shown with its most common DNA and genes. The sample has some 85,000 distinct CDR3 sequences on record, approximately 22% of them singletons. The ten largest clones add up to about 6.6% of the sample. Sequencing was carried out using glioma tissue, nonneoplastic brain tissue, or PBMCs (not recorded which). The source of these receptors is a human donor with low-grade glioma or glioblastoma, undergoing nonglioma brain surgery, or in good health (not recorded which).

CDR3 nucleotides: TGCAGCGTCGGGACAGACTCTGGAAACACCATATATTTT. Translated: CSVGTDSGNTIYF. The chain carries TRBV29-1 and TRBJ1-3; 7 bases fit TRBD1. The germline V gene has CDR1 SQVTM and CDR2 ANQGSEA. The CDR3 loop spans 13 amino acids. Trimming at V came to 6 bases and at J to 0 bases, leaving 2 bases not matched to a gene.

This clonotype showed up many times. CDR3 loop: CASSTTRDEQYF. In DNA form, the CDR3 reads TGTGCCAGCAGCACTACTAGAGACGAGCAGTACTTC. The V and J genes are TRBV7-8 and TRBJ2-7; the D gene is possibly TRBD2 (5 bases). V dropped 5 bases and J dropped 5 bases, with 10 bases sitting between them. CDR1 SGHVS and CDR2 FQNEAQ come from the germline V gene. The CDR3 is made up of 12 amino acids.

This clonotype was seen repeatedly, ten times or more. The rearrangement links TRBV18 to TRBJ1-4; 7 nucleotides line up with TRBD1. Germline lookup yields CDR1 KGHSH and CDR2 LQKENI. The CDR3 is 15 residues long. V lost 3 bases, J lost 4 bases, and 5 bases stayed unmatched. The CDR3 here is CASSPGTVDNEKLFF. CDR3 coding DNA: TGTGCCAGCTCACCGGGGACAGTTGATAATGAAAAACTGTTTTTT.

This clonotype was observed a few times. The chain couples TRBV20-1 to TRBJ2-1; no clear D. Germline V gene sequence: CDR1 DFQATT, CDR2 SNEGSKA (reference sequence). CDR3 size: 13 residues. Trimming took 5 bases from V and 9 from J, leaving 17 bases between them. CDR3 region: CSAHKTRAGEQFF. The CDR3 bases are TGCAGTGCTCATAAAACACGGGCCGGTGAGCAGTTCTTC.